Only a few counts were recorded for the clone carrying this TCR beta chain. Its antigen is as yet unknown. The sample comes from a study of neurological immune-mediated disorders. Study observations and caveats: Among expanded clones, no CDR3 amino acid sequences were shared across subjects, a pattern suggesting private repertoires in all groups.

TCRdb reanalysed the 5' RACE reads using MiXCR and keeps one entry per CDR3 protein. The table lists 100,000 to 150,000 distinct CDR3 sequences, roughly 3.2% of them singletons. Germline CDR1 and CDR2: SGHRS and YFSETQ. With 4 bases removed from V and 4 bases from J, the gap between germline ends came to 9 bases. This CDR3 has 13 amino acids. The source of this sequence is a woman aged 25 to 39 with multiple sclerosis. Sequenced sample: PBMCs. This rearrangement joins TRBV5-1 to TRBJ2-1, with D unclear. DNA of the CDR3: TGCGCCAGCAGCCCGGACGGATACAATGAGCAGTTCTTC. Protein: CASSPDGYNEQFF.